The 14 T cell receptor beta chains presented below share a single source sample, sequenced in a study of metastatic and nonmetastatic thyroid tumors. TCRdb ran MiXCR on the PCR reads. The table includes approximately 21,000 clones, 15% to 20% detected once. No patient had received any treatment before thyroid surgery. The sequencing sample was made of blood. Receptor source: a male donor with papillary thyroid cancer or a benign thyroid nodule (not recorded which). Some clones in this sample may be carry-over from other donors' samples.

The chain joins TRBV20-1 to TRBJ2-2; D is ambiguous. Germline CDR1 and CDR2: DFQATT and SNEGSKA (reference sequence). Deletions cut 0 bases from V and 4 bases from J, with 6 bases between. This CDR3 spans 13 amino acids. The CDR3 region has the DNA TGCAGTGCTAGAGATGGTCCCACCGGGGAGCTGTTTTTT. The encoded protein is CSARDGPTGELFF.

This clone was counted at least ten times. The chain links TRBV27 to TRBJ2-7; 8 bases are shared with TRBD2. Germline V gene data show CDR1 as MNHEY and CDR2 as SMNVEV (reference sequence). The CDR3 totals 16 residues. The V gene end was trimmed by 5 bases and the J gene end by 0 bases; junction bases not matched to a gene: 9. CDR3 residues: CASSKTGTRSSYEQYF. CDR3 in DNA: TGTGCCAGCAGTAAAACCGGGACTAGGAGCTCCTACGAGCAGTACTTC.

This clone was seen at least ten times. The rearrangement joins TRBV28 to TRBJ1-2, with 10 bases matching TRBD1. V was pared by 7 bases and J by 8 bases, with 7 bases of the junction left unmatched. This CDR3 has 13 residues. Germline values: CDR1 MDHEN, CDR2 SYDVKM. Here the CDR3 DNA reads TGTGCCAGCAAAGGACAGGGGGAGGGAGGCTACACCTTC. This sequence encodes CASKGQGEGGYTF.

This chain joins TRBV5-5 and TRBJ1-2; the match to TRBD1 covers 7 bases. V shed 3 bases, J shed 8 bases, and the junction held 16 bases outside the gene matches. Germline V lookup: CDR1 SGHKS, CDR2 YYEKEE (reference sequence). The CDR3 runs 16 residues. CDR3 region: CASSSLRGTVIVGYTF. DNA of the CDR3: TGTGCCAGCAGCTCTCTGCGTGGGACAGTAATCGTCGGCTACACCTTC.

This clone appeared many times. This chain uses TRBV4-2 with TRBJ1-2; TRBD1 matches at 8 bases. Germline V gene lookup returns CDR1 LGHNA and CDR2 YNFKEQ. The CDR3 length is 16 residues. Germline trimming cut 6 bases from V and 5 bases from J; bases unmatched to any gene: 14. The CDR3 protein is CASSPTGGSSMYGYTF. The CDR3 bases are TGTGCCAGCAGTCCAACAGGGGGAAGTTCTATGTATGGCTACACCTTC.

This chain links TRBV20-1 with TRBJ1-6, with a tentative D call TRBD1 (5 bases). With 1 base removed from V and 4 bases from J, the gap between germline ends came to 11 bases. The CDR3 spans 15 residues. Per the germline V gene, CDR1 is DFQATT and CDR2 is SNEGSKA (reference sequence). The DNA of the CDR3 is TGCAGTGCTAGAGCGGACGGGGGGTATAATTCACCCCTCCACTTT. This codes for CSARADGGYNSPLHF.

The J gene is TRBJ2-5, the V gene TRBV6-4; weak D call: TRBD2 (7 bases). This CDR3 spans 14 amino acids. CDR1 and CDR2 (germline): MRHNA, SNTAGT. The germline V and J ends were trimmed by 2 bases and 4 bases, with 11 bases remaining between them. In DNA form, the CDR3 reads TGTGCCAGCAGTGACGGGGGGGGCCCAGAGACCCAGTACTTC. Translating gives CASSDGGGPETQYF.

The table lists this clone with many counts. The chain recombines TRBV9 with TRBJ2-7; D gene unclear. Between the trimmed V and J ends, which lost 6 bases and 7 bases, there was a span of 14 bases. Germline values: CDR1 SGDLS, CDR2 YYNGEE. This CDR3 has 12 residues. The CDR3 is CASNSGVGEQYF. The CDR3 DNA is TGTGCCAGCAACAGTGGGGTGGGTGAGCAGTACTTC.

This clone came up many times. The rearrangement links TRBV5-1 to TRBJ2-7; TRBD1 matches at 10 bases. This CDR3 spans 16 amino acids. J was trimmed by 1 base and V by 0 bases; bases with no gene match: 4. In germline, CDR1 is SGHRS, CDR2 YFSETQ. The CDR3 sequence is CASSLAGTGASYEQYF. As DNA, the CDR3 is TGCGCCAGCAGCTTGGCAGGGACAGGGGCATCCTACGAGCAGTACTTC.

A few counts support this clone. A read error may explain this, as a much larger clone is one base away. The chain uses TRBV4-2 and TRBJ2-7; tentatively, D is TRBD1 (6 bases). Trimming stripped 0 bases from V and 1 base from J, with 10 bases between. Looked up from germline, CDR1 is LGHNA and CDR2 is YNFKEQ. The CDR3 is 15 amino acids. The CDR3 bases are TGTGCCAGCAGCCAAGAGGACAGTACATCCTACGAGCAGTACTTC. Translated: CASSQEDSTSYEQYF.

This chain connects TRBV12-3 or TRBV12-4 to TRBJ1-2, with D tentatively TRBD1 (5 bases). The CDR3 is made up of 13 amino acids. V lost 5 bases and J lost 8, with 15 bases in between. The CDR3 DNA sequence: TGTGCCAGCAGTGACAGCTACCAGCAGGGCTACACCTTC. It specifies CASSDSYQQGYTF.

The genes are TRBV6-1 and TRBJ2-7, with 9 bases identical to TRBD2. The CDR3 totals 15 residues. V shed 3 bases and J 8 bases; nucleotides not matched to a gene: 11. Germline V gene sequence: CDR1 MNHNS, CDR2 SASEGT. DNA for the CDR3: TGTGCCAGCAGTGAGGGGACTAGCTGGAGTTACAAGCAGTACTTC. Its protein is CASSEGTSWSYKQYF.

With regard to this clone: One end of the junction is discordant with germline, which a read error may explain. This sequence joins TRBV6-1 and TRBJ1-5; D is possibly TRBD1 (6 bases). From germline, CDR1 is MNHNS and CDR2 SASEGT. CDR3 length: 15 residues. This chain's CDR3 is CASSVRGLSNQTQHF. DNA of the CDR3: TGTGCCAGCAGTGTCAGGGGCTTGAGCAATCAGACCCAGCATTTT.

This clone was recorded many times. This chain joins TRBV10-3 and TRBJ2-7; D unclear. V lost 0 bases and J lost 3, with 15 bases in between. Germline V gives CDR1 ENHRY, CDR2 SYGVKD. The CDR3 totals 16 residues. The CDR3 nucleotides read TGTGCCATCAGTGAGTCATTTGCCCAAAAAGACTACGAGCAGTACTTC. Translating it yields CAISESFAQKDYEQYF.